These T cell receptor beta chains were read from a single sample in a study of blood T cell repertoires in COVID-19. Only in-frame clones appear in the TCRdb table, and some are missing; sequencing was by immunoSEQ multiplex PCR. The sample has under 200,000 clones, roughly 83% seen once; the top ten hold less than 2%. Sequencing used peripheral blood. The receptors were gathered from a human donor in a cohort sampled during active COVID-19. Both conserved end residues are part of each CDR3. D genes are given only for firm matches. Size is omitted from some rows. Given values are once, few, many or a class for expanded clones.

v_call: TRBV21-1; d_call: -; clone_size: -; j_call: TRBJ2-7; cdr3_nt: TGTGCCAGCAGCAAATCCAGGGGCCCATCCTACGAGCAGTACTTC; cdr3_aa: CASSKSRGPSYEQYF
v_call: TRBV3-1/TRBV3-2; d_call: TRBD2; clone_size: -; j_call: TRBJ2-5; cdr3_nt: TGTGCCAGCAGCCAAGGACTAGCGGGAGGCCGGGAGACCCAGTACTTC; cdr3_aa: CASSQGLAGGRETQYF
v_call: TRBV5-4; d_call: TRBD2; clone_size: -; j_call: TRBJ2-3; cdr3_nt: TGTGCCAGCAGCTTGGGGAGCGGGACCACAGATACGCAGTATTTT; cdr3_aa: CASSLGSGTTDTQYF
v_call: TRBV19; d_call: TRBD2; clone_size: once; j_call: TRBJ2-5; cdr3_nt: TGTGCCAGCCGGACTAGCGGGGGCGTCGAGACCCAGTACTTC; cdr3_aa: CASRTSGGVETQYF
v_call: TRBV27; d_call: TRBD2; clone_size: -; j_call: TRBJ2-7; cdr3_nt: TGTGCCAGCAGTTTGGGACTAGCCTACGAGCAGTACTTC; cdr3_aa: CASSLGLAYEQYF
v_call: TRBV4-1; d_call: TRBD2; clone_size: -; j_call: TRBJ2-5; cdr3_nt: TGCGCCAGCAGCCAAGGACTAGCGGGAACTCAGGAGACCCAGTACTTC; cdr3_aa: CASSQGLAGTQETQYF
v_call: TRBV11-3; d_call: TRBD2; clone_size: -; j_call: TRBJ2-1; cdr3_nt: TGTGCCAGCAGCTTAGCGGTGCTAGCGGGAGGATACAATGAGCAGTTCTTC; cdr3_aa: CASSLAVLAGGYNEQFF
v_call: TRBV27; d_call: -; clone_size: -; j_call: TRBJ1-5; cdr3_nt: TGTGCCAGCACTAGGGGGTTCAATCAGCCCCAGCATTTT; cdr3_aa: CASTRGFNQPQHF
v_call: TRBV5-6; d_call: TRBD2; clone_size: -; j_call: TRBJ2-1; cdr3_nt: TGTGCCAGCAGCTTTAGCGGGGGGGCGAGCAATGAGCAGTTCTTC; cdr3_aa: CASSFSGGASNEQFF
v_call: TRBV5-4; d_call: -; clone_size: -; j_call: TRBJ1-2; cdr3_nt: TGTGCCAGCAGCTTGGGTACAGGGCAGGGCTACACCTTC; cdr3_aa: CASSLGTGQGYTF
v_call: TRBV25-1; d_call: -; clone_size: -; j_call: TRBJ1-2; cdr3_nt: TGTGCCAGCAGTGCCTGGGAGGGGGGGGCGACTGGGTATGGCTACACCTTC; cdr3_aa: CASSAWEGGATGYGYTF
v_call: TRBV19; d_call: -; clone_size: once; j_call: TRBJ2-6; cdr3_nt: TGTGCCAGTAGTATGCGCACCATACCTACTTCTGGGGCCAACGTCCTGACTTTC; cdr3_aa: CASSMRTIPTSGANVLTF
v_call: TRBV4-2; d_call: -; clone_size: -; j_call: TRBJ1-3; cdr3_nt: TGTGCCAGCAGCCAAGAAGGCGGCAGGGCGAAAGGAAACACCATATATTTT; cdr3_aa: CASSQEGGRAKGNTIYF
v_call: TRBV27; d_call: TRBD2; clone_size: -; j_call: TRBJ2-7; cdr3_nt: TGTGCCAGCAGTCCCGGGACTAGCGGGAGGTGGGAGCAGTACTTC; cdr3_aa: CASSPGTSGRWEQYF
v_call: TRBV7-2; d_call: TRBD1; clone_size: -; j_call: TRBJ1-2; cdr3_nt: TGTGCCAGCAGCATGGAGCAGGGGGGTAGTGGCTACACCTTC; cdr3_aa: CASSMEQGGSGYTF
v_call: TRBV6-2/TRBV6-3; d_call: TRBD2; clone_size: -; j_call: TRBJ2-1; cdr3_nt: TGTGCCAGCAGCCTACTAGCGGGAGAGGGCAATGAGCAGTTCTTC; cdr3_aa: CASSLLAGEGNEQFF
v_call: TRBV11-2; d_call: TRBD1; clone_size: -; j_call: TRBJ1-5; cdr3_nt: TGTGCCAGCAGCCCGACAGGGGGCCTCAATCAGCCCCAGCATTTT; cdr3_aa: CASSPTGGLNQPQHF
v_call: TRBV6-2/TRBV6-3; d_call: TRBD2; clone_size: -; j_call: TRBJ2-2; cdr3_nt: TGTGCCAGCAGTGATAGCGGGATGAACACCGGGGAGCTGTTTTTT; cdr3_aa: CASSDSGMNTGELFF
v_call: TRBV7-3; d_call: TRBD1; clone_size: -; j_call: TRBJ2-3; cdr3_nt: TGTGCCAGCAGCGCCGGACAGGGGTCAGATACGCAGTATTTT; cdr3_aa: CASSAGQGSDTQYF
v_call: TRBV5-5; d_call: TRBD1; clone_size: -; j_call: TRBJ2-7; cdr3_nt: TGTGCCAGCAGCACTGGACAGGGGTCGGACTACGAGCAGTACTTC; cdr3_aa: CASSTGQGSDYEQYF
v_call: TRBV29-1; d_call: -; clone_size: few; j_call: TRBJ1-4; cdr3_nt: TGCAGCGTTGAAGCACAGGGTTTGAGGAAACTGTTTTTT; cdr3_aa: CSVEAQGLRKLFF